Following are 22 T cell receptor beta chains from one sample sequenced in a study of cytomegalovirus exposure and HLA in healthy donors. PCR employed 60 Vbeta and 13 Jbeta primers. Data came from immunoSEQ multiplex PCR; TCRdb stores just in-frame clones and leaves some out. The data contain 26,000 or so clones, 79% of them singletons. The sample taken for sequencing was PBMCs. Receptors originate from a male donor in good health and CMV-seronegative.

This clone was detected only a few times. The rearrangement uses TRBV29-1 and TRBJ2-7, with 8 bases lining up with TRBD1. The germline V gene has CDR1 SQVTM and CDR2 ANQGSEA. The CDR3 is made up of 12 amino acids. The trim removed 6 bases at V and 2 bases at J, leaving 3 bases unmatched. The CDR3 nucleotides are TGCAGCGTAGTGACAGGGGCCTACGAGCAGTACTTC. It yields the protein CSVVTGAYEQYF.

This chain connects TRBV28 to TRBJ2-7; 7 nucleotides line up with TRBD2. Germline CDR1 is MDHEN and CDR2 is SYDVKM. CDR3 size: 18 residues. After removal of 5 bases from V and 2 bases from J, the junction contained 18 bases not matched to a gene. CDR3 bases: TGTGCCAGCAGTGCTACAGGAAGCGGGCGGGGGATCGCCTACGAGCAGTACTTC. Encoded protein: CASSATGSGRGIAYEQYF.

This clone was detected once. The chain combines TRBV4-1 with TRBJ2-7; 8 nucleotides match TRBD1. Per the germline V gene, CDR1 is MGHRA and CDR2 is YSYEKL. The V and J ends lost 4 bases and 1 base, in that order; junction bases with no gene match: 3. This CDR3 comprises 14 residues. The DNA of the CDR3 is TGCGCCAGCAGCCCGGGGACAGGTTCCTACGAGCAGTACTTC. It is translated as CASSPGTGSYEQYF.

The genes are TRBV10-2 and TRBJ1-5; maybe TRBD1 (6 bases). Per the germline V gene, CDR1 is WSHSY and CDR2 is SAAADI. V was pared by 3 bases and J by 3 bases, with 9 bases between. The CDR3 is made up of 14 amino acids. This chain's CDR3 is CASSEQGINQPQHF. CDR3 sequence (DNA): TGCGCCAGCAGTGAACAGGGAATCAATCAGCCCCAGCATTTT.

The chain carries TRBV6-5 and TRBJ2-3; TRBD2 matches at 8 bases. Germline lookup yields CDR1 MNHEY and CDR2 SVGAGI. V lost 0 bases and J lost 5; bases outside the gene matches: 4. The CDR3 loop spans 15 amino acids. In DNA, the CDR3 is TGTGCCAGCAGTTACTCGACAACTAGCGGAGATACGCAGTATTTT. Its protein product is CASSYSTTSGDTQYF.

The chain joins TRBV6-1 to TRBJ2-3; 9 bases are shared with TRBD2. CDR1 is MNHNS and CDR2 is SASEGT in the germline V gene. The length of the CDR3 is 14 residues. V trimming: 11 bases; J trimming: 6 bases; junction bases outside the gene matches: 12. CDR3 protein: CASALAGTMDTQYF. CDR3 bases: TGTGCCTCCGCCCTAGCGGGGACGATGGATACGCAGTATTTT.

The rearrangement links TRBV28 to TRBJ2-7, with 8 bases aligning to TRBD2. CDR1 and CDR2 from the germline V gene are MDHEN and SYDVKM. The V gene end was trimmed by 2 bases and the J gene end by 3 bases; junction bases not matched to a gene: 9. The CDR3 totals 16 residues. Here the CDR3 DNA reads TGTGCCAGCAGTTTAGCGGGGGGACATGATATCTACGAGCAGTACTTC. Its translation is CASSLAGGHDIYEQYF. Based on the CDR3 plus reference TRBV28 and TRBJ2-7, the full variable domain is DVKVTQSSRYLVKRTGEKVFLECVQDMDHENMFWYRQDPGLGLRLIYFSYDVKMKEKGDIPEGYSVSREKKERFSLILESASTNQTSMYLCASSLAGGHDIYEQYFGPGTRLTVT.

The V and J genes are TRBV19 and TRBJ1-1, with 7 bases matching TRBD1. The CDR3 totals 13 residues. The V gene's germline CDR1 is LNHDA and CDR2 SQIVND (reference sequence). The CDR3 DNA is TGTGCGACATCCGAGGGGGCCAGCACTGAAGCTTTCTTT. Protein product: CATSEGASTEAFF.

The chain has TRBV9 and TRBJ2-1, with a weak D call TRBD1 (6 bases). Between the trimmed V and J ends, which lost 0 bases and 10 bases, there was a span of 11 bases. Per the germline V gene, CDR1 is SGDLS and CDR2 is YYNGEE. CDR3 length equals 13 residues. CDR3 loop: CASSVVSDREQFF. The CDR3 DNA is TGTGCCAGCAGCGTAGTGAGCGACAGGGAGCAGTTCTTC.

The DNA for the CDR3 is TGCACCAGCAGCCAAGGATCCAGCGGGGAGAATCAGCCCCAGCATTTT. Amino acids: CTSSQGSSGENQPQHF. The rearrangement links TRBV1 to TRBJ1-5. TRBV1 is described as a pseudogene. CDR3 length: 16 residues.

This chain connects TRBV13 to TRBJ2-1; D is perhaps TRBD1 (6 bases). Trimming shortened V by 4 bases and J by 7 bases, and 11 bases separated the two germline ends. This CDR3 comprises 13 residues. Germline-derived CDR1 and CDR2 are PRHDT and FYEKMQ (reference sequence). The CDR3 DNA reads as TGTGCCAGCAGCTCCGGGACACGGAATGAGCAGTTCTTC. Protein product: CASSSGTRNEQFF.

This clone has only one observation. V is TRBV6-6 and J is TRBJ2-7; D is possibly TRBD1 (6 bases). The CDR3 consists of 11 residues. The germline gives CDR1 MNHNY, CDR2 SVGAGI (reference sequence). The V gene lost 6 bases and the J gene lost 6 bases, with 9 bases spanning the gap. Here the CDR3 DNA reads TGTGCCAGCAGCCAACAGGGCGAGCAGTACTTC. Its protein product is CASSQQGEQYF.

The chain couples TRBV18 to TRBJ2-3; 9 positions agree with TRBD1. V lost 3 bases and J lost 5; bases outside the gene matches: 3. Germline values: CDR1 KGHSH, CDR2 LQKENI. CDR3 length: 14 residues. The CDR3 coding sequence is TGTGCCAGCTCACCGGACAGGGGAGGAGATACGCAGTATTTT. Protein: CASSPDRGGDTQYF.

The V and J genes are TRBV19 and TRBJ2-7; 10 bases align to TRBD2. The V segment lost 5 bases and the J segment 0 bases; nucleotides outside the gene matches: 4. Germline V lookup: CDR1 LNHDA, CDR2 SQIVND (reference sequence). The CDR3 loop spans 15 amino acids. This chain's CDR3 is CASSSRTSGSYEQYF. As DNA, the CDR3 is TGTGCCAGTAGTTCGCGGACTAGCGGCTCCTACGAGCAGTACTTC.

The V and J genes are TRBV5-1 and TRBJ1-5; perhaps TRBD1 as D (6 bases). Trimming took 4 bases from V and 3 from J, leaving 14 bases between them. The CDR3 is 15 amino acids. The germline V gene has CDR1 SGHRS and CDR2 YFSETQ. CDR3 amino acids: CASSVSGVSNQPQHF. Written as DNA, the CDR3 is TGCGCCAGCAGCGTCTCAGGGGTTTCCAATCAGCCCCAGCATTTT.

This clone was found a few times. The chain employs TRBV6-5 and TRBJ2-7; 7 bases line up with TRBD1. Germline assignment: CDR1 MNHEY and CDR2 SVGAGI. V lost 10 bases to trimming and J lost 5 bases; unmatched junction nucleotides: 5. This CDR3 is 11 amino acids long. The CDR3 is CATNRGNEQYF. Written as DNA, the CDR3 is TGTGCCACCAACAGGGGAAACGAGCAGTACTTC.

The chain recombines TRBV28 with TRBJ2-1; TRBD2 aligns across 11 bases. The CDR3 is 15 amino acids. The germline V gene encodes CDR1 MDHEN and CDR2 SYDVKM. V lost 6 bases and J lost 10; bases outside the gene matches: 11. CDR3 region: CASRGSGRAGEEQFF. CDR3 coding DNA: TGTGCCAGCAGAGGTAGCGGGAGGGCCGGGGAGGAGCAGTTCTTC.

V gene TRBV30 combines with J gene TRBJ2-3, with 13 bases aligning to TRBD2. Germline CDR1 is GTSNPN and CDR2 is SVGIG (reference sequence). The CDR3 contains 19 residues. V trimming: 3 bases; J trimming: 6 bases; junction bases outside the gene matches: 18. The DNA of the CDR3 is TGTGCCTGGAGGCCAACTTTTAGGACTAGCGGGGGCGTTTATGATACGCAGTATTTT. Its protein product is CAWRPTFRTSGGVYDTQYF. Looking up the rest from reference TRBV30 and TRBJ2-3 gives the full variable domain: SQTIHQWPATLVQPVGSPLSLECTVEGTSNPNLYWYRQAAGRGLQLLFYSVGIGQISSEVPQNLSASRPQDRQFILSSKKLLLSDSGFYLCAWRPTFRTSGGVYDTQYFGPGTRLTVL.

In nucleotides, the CDR3 is TGTGCCAGCAGTCTACTAGGAGATGAGCAGTTCTTC. Its protein product is CASSLLGDEQFF. This chain joins TRBV27 and TRBJ2-1; a possible D gene is TRBD2 (5 bases). CDR1 and CDR2 (germline): MNHEY, SMNVEV (reference sequence). V dropped 5 bases and J dropped 8 bases, with 10 bases sitting between them. CDR3 length: 12 amino acids.

This rearrangement joins TRBV9 to TRBJ2-2, with 8 bases matching TRBD2. Germline-derived CDR1 and CDR2 are SGDLS and YYNGEE. The J segment lost 5 bases and the V segment lost 3 bases, leaving 9 bases of the junction unmatched. This CDR3 contains 16 residues. CDR3 coding DNA: TGTGCCAGCAGCGGACTAAGCGGGAGAAGGACCGGGGAGCTGTTTTTT. Translation: CASSGLSGRRTGELFF.

This sequence joins TRBV27 and TRBJ2-2, with 8 positions matching TRBD1. The V and J ends lost 8 bases and 1 base, in that order; junction bases with no gene match: 15. This CDR3 spans 18 amino acids. Germline V gene lookup returns CDR1 MNHEY and CDR2 SMNVEV (reference sequence). The CDR3 region is CASGTTTGVSLNTGELFF. In DNA, the CDR3 is TGTGCCAGCGGTACAACGACAGGGGTCTCCCTGAACACCGGGGAGCTGTTTTTT.

There are a few counts of this clone. V usage is TRBV4-2 and J usage is TRBJ1-2; D unresolved. Germline CDR1 is LGHNA and CDR2 is YNFKEQ. This CDR3 has 16 residues. The ends were cut back, 0 bases at V and 4 bases at J, with 15 bases in the middle. The DNA for the CDR3 is TGTGCCAGCAGCCAAGATCGTGGGTCAGGCGCCTATGGCTACACCTTC. Residues: CASSQDRGSGAYGYTF.